Included here is one T cell receptor beta chain sequence, with context. Sequencing was performed with immunoSEQ multiplex PCR; in TCRdb, only in-frame clones are kept and a portion is missing. This sample yields tens of thousands of clones, of which roughly 98% are seen a single time; under 0.2% belongs to the top ten. The sample is drawn from a study of technical replicates of blood from four donors. J lost 7 bases, V lost 0 bases, and 9 bases had no gene match. Germline V gene lookup returns CDR1 SGDLS and CDR2 YYNGEE. This CDR3 contains 15 residues. This sequence was found in a human donor in good health. Sequenced material: T cells isolated from PBMCs. The rearrangement uses TRBV9 and TRBJ1-2; 7 positions match TRBD1. The CDR3 DNA reads TGTGCCAGCAGCGTAGCTGACAGGGCCGGTAGTGGCTACACCTTC. Protein: CASSVADRAGSGYTF.